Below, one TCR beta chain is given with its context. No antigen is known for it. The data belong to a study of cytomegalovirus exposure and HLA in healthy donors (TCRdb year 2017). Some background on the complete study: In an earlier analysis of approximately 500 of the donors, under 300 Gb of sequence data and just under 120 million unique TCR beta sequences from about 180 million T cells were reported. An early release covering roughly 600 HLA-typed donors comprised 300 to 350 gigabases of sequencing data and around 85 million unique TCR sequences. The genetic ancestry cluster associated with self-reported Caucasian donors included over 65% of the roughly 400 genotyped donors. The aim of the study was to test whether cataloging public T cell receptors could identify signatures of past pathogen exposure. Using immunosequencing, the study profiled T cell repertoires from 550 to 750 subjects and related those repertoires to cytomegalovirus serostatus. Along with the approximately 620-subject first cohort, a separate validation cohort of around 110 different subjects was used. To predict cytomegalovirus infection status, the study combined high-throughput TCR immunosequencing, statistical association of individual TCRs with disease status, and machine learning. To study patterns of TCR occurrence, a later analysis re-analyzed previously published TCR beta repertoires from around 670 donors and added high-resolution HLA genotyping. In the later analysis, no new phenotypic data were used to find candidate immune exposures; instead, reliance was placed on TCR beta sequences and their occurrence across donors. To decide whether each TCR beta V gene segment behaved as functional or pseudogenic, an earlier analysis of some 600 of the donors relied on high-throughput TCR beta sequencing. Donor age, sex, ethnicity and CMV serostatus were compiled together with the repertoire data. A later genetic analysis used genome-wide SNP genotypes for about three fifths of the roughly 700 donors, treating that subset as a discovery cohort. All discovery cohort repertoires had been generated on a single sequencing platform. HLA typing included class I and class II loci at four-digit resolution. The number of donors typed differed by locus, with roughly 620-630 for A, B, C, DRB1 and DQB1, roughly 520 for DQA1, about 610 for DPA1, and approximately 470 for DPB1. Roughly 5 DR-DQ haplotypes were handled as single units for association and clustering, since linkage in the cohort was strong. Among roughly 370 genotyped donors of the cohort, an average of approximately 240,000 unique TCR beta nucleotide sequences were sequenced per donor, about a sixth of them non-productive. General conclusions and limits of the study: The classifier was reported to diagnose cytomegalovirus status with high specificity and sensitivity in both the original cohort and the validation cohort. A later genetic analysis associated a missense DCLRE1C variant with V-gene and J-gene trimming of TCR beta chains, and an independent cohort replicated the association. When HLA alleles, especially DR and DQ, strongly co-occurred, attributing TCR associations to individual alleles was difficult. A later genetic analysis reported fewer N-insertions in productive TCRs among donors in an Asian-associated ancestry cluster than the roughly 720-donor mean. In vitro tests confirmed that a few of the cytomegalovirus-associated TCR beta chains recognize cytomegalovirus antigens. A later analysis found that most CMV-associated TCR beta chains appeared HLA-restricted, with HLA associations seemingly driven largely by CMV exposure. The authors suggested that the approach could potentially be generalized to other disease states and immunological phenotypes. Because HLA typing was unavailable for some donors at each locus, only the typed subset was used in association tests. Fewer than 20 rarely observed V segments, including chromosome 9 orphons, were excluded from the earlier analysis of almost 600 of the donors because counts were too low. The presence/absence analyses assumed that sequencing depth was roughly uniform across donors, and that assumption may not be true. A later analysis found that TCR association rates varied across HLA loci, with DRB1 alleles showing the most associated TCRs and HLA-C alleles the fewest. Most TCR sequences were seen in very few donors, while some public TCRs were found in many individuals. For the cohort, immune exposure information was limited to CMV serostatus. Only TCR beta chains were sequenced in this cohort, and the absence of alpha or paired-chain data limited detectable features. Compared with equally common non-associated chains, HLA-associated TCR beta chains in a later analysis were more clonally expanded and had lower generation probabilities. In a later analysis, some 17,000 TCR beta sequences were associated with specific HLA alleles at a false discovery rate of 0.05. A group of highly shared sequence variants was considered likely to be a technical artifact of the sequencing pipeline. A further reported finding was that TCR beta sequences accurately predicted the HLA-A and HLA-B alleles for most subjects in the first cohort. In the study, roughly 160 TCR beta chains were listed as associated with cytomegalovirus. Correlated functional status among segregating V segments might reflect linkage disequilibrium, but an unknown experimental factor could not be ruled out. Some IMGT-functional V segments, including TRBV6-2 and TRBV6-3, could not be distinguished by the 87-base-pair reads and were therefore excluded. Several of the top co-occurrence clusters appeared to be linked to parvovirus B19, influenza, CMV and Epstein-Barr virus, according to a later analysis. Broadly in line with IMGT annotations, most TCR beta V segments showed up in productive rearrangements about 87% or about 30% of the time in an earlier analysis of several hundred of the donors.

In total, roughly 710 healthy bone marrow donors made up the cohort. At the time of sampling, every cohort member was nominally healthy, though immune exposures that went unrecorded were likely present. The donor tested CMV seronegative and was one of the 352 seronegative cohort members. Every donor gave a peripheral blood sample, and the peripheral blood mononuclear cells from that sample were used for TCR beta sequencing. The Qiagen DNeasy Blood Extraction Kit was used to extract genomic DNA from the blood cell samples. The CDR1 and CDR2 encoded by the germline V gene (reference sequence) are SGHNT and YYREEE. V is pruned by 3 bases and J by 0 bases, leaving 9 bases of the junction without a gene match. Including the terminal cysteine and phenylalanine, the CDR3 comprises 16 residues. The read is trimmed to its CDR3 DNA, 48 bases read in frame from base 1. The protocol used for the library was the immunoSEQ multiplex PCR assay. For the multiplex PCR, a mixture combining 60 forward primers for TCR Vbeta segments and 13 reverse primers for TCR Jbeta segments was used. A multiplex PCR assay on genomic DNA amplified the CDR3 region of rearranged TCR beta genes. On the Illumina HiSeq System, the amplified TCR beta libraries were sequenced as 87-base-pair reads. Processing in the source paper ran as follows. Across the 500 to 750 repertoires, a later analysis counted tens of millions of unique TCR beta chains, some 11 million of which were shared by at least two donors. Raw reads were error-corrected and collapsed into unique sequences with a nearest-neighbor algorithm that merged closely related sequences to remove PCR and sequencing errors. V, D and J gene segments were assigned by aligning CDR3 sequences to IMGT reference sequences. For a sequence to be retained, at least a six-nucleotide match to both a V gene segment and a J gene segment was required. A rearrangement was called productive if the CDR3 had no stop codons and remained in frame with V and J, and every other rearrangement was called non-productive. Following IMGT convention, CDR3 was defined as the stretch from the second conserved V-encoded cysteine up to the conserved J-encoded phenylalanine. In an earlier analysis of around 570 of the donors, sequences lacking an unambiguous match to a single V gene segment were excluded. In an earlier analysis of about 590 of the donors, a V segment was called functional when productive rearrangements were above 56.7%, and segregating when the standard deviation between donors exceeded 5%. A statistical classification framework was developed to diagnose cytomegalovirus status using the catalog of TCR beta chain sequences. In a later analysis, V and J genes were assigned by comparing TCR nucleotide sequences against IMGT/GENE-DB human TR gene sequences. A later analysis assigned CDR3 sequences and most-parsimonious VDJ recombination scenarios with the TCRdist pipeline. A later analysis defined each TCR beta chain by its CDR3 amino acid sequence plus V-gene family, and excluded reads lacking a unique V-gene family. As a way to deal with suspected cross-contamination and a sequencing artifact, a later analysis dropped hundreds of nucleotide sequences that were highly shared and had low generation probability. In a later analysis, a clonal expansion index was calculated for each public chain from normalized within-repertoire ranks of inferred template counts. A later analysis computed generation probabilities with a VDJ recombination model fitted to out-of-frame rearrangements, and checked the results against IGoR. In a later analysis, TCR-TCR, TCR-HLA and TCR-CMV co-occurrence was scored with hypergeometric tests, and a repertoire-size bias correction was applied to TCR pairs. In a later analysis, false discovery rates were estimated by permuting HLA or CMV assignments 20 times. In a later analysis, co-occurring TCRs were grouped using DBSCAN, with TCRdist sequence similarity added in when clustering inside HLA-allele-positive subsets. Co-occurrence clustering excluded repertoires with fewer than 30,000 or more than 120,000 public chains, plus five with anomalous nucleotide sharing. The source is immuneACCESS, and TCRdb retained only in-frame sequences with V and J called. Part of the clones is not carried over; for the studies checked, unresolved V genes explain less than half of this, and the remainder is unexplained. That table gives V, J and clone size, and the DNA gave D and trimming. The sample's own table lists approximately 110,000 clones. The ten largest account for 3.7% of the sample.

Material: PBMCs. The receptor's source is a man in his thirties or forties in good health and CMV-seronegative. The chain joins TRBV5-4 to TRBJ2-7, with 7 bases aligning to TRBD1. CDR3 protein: CASSWTGPLSSYEQYF. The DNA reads TGTGCCAGCAGCTGGACAGGCCCTCTGAGCTCCTACGAGCAGTACTTC.